The TCR beta chain described here comes from a study of T cell responses to AZD1222 COVID-19 vaccine. Study-level points and caveats: In a largely white British group with more females than males, clonal diversity was possibly underestimated. Nearly half of spike-specific TCRs reportedly go after variant regions that carry no mutations. Spike-specific TCR depth and breadth grew after two AZD1222 doses.

Points on this clone: The antigen is unknown.

Profiling relied on immunoSEQ multiplex PCR, and the TCRdb table lists in-frame clones only, not all of them. Counted here are 83,000 or so clones, more than 70% occurring once; the ten biggest clones make up 6.5% to 8.5%. The germline V gene has CDR1 MGHRA and CDR2 YSYEKL. The CDR3 spans 17 residues. V lost 3 bases and J lost 0; bases outside the gene matches: 6. The gene calls are TRBV4-1 and TRBJ1-2, with 11 bases identical to TRBD1. This receptor was taken from an adult who received the AZD1222 COVID-19 vaccine. The sequences come from peripheral blood, collected 28 days after the second AZD1222 dose. CDR3 amino acids: CASSQRDRGGANYGYTF. In DNA, the CDR3 is TGCGCCAGCAGCCAGAGGGACAGGGGGGGGGCTAACTATGGCTACACCTTC.